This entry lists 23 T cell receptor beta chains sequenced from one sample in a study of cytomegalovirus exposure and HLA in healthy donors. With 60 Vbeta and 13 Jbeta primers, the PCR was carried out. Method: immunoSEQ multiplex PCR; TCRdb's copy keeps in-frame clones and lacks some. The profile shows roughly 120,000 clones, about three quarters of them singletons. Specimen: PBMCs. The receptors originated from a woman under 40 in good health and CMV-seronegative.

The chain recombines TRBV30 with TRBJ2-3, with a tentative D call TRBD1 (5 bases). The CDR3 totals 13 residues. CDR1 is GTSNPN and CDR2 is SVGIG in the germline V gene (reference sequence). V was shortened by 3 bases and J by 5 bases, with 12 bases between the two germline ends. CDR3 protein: CAWSEQAKDTQYF. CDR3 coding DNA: TGTGCCTGGAGCGAACAGGCTAAAGATACGCAGTATTTT.

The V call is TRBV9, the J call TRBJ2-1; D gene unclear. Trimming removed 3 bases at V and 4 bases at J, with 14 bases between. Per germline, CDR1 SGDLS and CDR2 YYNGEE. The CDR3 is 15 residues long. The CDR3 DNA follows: TGTGCCAGCAGCGAAGACTCTACCCTATACAATGAGCAGTTCTTC. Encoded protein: CASSEDSTLYNEQFF.

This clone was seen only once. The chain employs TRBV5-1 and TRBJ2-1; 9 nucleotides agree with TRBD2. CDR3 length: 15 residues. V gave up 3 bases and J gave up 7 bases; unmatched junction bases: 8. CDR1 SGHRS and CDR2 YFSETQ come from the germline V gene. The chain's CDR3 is CASSSGLAPGNEQFF. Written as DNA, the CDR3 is TGCGCCAGCAGCTCGGGACTAGCTCCCGGTAATGAGCAGTTCTTC.

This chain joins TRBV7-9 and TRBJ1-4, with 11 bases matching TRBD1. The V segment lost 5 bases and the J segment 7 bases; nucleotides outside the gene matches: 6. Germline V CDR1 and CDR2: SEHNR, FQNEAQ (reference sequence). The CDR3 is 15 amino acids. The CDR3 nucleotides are TGTGCCAGCAGCCCTACCGGGACAGGGGGTGAAAAACTGTTTTTT. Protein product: CASSPTGTGGEKLFF.

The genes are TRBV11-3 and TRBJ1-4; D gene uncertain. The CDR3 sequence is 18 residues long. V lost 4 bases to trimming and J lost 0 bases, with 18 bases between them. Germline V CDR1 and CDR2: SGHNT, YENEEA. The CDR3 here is CASSSPKIPYSTNEKLFF. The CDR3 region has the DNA TGTGCCAGCAGCTCGCCGAAAATCCCCTACTCAACTAATGAAAAACTGTTTTTT.

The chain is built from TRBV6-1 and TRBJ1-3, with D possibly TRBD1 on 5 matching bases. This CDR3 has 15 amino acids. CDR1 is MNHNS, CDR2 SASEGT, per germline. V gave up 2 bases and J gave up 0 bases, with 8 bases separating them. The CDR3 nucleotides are TGTGCCAGCAGTGAACACAGGATCTCTGGAAACACCATATATTTT. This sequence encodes CASSEHRISGNTIYF.

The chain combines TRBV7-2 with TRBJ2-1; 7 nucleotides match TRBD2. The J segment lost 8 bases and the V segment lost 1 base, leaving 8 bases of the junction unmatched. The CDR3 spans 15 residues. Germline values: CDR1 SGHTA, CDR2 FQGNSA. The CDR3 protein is CASSLVGGGVDEQFF. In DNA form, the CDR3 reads TGTGCCAGCAGCTTAGTTGGGGGGGGAGTAGATGAGCAGTTCTTC. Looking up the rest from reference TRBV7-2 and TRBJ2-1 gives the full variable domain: GAGVSQSPSNKVTEKGKDVELRCDPISGHTALYWYRQSLGQGLEFLIYFQGNSAPDKSGLPSDRFSAERTGGSVSTLTIQRTQQEDSAVYLCASSLVGGGVDEQFFGPGTRLTVL.

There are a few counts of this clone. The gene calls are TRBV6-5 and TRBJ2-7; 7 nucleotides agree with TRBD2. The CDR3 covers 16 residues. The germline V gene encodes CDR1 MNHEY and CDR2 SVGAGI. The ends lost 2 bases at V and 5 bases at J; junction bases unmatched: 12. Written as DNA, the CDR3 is TGTGCCAGCAGTTACAGGGCGGGAGTAGGAATACACGAGCAGTACTTC. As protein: CASSYRAGVGIHEQYF.

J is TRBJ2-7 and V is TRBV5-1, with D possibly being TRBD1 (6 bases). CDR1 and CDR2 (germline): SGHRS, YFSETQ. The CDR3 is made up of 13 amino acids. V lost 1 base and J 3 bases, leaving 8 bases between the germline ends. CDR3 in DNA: TGCGCCAGCAGCTTGACAGGGAACTACGAGCAGTACTTC. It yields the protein CASSLTGNYEQYF.

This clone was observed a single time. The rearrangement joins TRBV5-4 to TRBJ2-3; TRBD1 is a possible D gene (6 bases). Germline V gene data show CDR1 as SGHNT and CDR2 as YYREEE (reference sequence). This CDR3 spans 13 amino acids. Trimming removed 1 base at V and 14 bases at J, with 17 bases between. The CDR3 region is CASSLTGSPSLYF. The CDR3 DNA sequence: TGTGCCAGCAGCTTGACAGGGAGTCCCAGTTTGTATTTT.

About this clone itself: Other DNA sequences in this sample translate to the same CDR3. The CDR3 bases are TGTGCCAGTAGTATGGTGGGAGGGGGCACTGAAGCTTTCTTT. Its translation: CASSMVGGGTEAFF. The rearrangement links TRBV19 to TRBJ1-1; maybe TRBD1 (6 bases). The V end lost 3 bases, the J end lost 4 bases, and 12 bases lay between the germline ends. The CDR3 contains 14 residues. Germline V gene data show CDR1 as LNHDA and CDR2 as SQIVND (reference sequence). The full variable domain, in which reference TRBV19 and TRBJ1-1 provide the parts outside the CDR3, is DGGITQSPKYLFRKEGQNVTLSCEQNLNHDAMYWYRQDPGQGLRLIYYSQIVNDFQKGDIAEGYSVSREKKESFPLTVTSAQKNPTAFYLCASSMVGGGTEAFFGQGTRLTVV.

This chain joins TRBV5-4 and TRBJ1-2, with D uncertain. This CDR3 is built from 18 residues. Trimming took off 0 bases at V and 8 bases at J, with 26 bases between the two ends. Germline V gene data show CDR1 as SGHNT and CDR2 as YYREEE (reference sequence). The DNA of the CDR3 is TGTGCCAGCAGCTTGGGGGTGGGGAGCTCCTTCGGGTCGTCCGGCTACACCTTC. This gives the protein CASSLGVGSSFGSSGYTF.

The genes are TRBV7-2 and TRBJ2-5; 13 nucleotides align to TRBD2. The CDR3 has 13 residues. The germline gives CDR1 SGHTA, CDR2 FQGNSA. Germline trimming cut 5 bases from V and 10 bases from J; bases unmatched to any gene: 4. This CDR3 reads CASSDGLAGVQYF. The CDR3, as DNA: TGTGCCAGCAGCGACGGACTAGCGGGAGTCCAGTACTTC.

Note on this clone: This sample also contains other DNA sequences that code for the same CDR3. The CDR3 region is CASSPGGSYNEQFF. CDR3 DNA: TGCGCCAGCAGCCCAGGGGGGTCCTACAATGAGCAGTTCTTC. V usage is TRBV5-1 and J usage is TRBJ2-1, with D tentatively TRBD1 (7 bases). With 4 bases removed from V and 1 base from J, the gap between germline ends came to 9 bases. The CDR3 consists of 14 residues. The germline V gene encodes CDR1 SGHRS and CDR2 YFSETQ.

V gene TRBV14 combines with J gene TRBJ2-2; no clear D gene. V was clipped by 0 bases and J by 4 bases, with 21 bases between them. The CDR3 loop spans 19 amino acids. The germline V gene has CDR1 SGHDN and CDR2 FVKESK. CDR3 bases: TGTGCCAGCAGCCAAGAAGAACCACTCTATGTAACGGGCACCGGGGAGCTGTTTTTT. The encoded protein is CASSQEEPLYVTGTGELFF. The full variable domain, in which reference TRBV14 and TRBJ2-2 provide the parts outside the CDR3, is EAGVTQFPSHSVIEKGQTVTLRCDPISGHDNLYWYRRVMGKEIKFLLHFVKESKQDESGMPNNRFLAERTGGTYSTLKVQPAELEDSGVYFCASSQEEPLYVTGTGELFFGEGSRLTVL.

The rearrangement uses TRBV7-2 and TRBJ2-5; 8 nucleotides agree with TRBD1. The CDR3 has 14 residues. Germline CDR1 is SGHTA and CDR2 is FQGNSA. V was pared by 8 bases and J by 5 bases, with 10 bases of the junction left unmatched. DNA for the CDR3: TGTGCCAGCGAGCCAGGGGGCTTTTGGGAGACCCAGTACTTC. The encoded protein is CASEPGGFWETQYF.

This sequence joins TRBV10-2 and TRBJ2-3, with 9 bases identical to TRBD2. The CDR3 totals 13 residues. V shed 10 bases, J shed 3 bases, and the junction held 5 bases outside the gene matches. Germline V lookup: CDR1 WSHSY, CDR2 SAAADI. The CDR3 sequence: CAILAGPTDTQYF. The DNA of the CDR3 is TGCGCCATACTAGCGGGCCCAACAGATACGCAGTATTTT.

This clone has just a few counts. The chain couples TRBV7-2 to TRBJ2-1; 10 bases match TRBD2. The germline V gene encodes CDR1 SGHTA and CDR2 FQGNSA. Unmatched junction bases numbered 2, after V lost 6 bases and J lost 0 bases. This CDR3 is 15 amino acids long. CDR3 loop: CASRASGSSYNEQFF. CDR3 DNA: TGTGCCAGCAGAGCTAGCGGGAGCTCCTACAATGAGCAGTTCTTC.

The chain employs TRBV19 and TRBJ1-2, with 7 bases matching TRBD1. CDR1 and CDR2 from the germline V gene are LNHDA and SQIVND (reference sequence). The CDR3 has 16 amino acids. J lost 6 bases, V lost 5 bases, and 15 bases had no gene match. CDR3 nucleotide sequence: TGTGCCAGTAGTGCTTACTCACAGGGGCGAGGGGATGGCTACACCTTC. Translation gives CASSAYSQGRGDGYTF.

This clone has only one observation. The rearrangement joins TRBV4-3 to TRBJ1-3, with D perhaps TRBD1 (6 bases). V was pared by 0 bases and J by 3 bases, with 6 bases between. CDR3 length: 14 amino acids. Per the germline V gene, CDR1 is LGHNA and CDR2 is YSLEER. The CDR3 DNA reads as TGCGCCAGCAGCCAAGAGACAGGTGGAAACACCATATATTTT. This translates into CASSQETGGNTIYF.

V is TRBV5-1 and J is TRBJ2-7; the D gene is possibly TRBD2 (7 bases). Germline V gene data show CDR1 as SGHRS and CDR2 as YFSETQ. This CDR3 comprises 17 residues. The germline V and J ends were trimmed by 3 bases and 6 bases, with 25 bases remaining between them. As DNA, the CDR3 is TGCGCCAGCAGCTGGGGGGGGCGGGGGCCCGGCTACGGCGAGCAGTACTTC. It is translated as CASSWGGRGPGYGEQYF.

CDR3 DNA sequence: TGTGCCAGCAGCCAGGGACAGGGACCCTCCGGAAACACCATATATTTT. Translating gives CASSQGQGPSGNTIYF. This chain uses TRBV5-4 with TRBJ1-3; TRBD1 aligns across 9 bases. Looked up from germline, CDR1 is SGHNT and CDR2 is YYREEE (reference sequence). CDR3 length equals 16 residues. V lost 4 bases to trimming and J lost 4 bases; unmatched junction nucleotides: 9. Supplemented by reference TRBV5-4 and TRBJ1-3, the full variable domain reads ETGVTQSPTHLIKTRGQQVTLRCSSQSGHNTVSWYQQALGQGPQFIFQYYREEENGRGNFPPRFSGLQFPNYSSELNVNALELDDSALYLCASSQGQGPSGNTIYFGEGSWLTVV.

The CDR3 nucleotides are TGTGCCAGCAGCCCTCGAGCAGGGTTCAACACTGAAGCTTTCTTT. This codes for CASSPRAGFNTEAFF. J is TRBJ1-1 and V is TRBV7-3; weak D call: TRBD1 (5 bases). V lost 5 bases, J lost 2 bases, and 15 bases lay in between. The CDR3 contains 15 residues. Looked up from germline, CDR1 is SGHTA and CDR2 is FQGTGA.